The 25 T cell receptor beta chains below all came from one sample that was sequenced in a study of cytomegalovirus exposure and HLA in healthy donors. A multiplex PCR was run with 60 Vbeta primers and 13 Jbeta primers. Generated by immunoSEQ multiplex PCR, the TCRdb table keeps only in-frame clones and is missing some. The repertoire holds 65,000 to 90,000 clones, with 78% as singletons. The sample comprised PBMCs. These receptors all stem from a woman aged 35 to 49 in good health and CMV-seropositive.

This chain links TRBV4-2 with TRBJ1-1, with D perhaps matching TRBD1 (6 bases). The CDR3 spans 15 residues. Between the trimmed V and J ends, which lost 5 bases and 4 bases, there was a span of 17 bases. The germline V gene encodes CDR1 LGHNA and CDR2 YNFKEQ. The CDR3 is CASSSNLRGSTEAFF. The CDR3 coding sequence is TGTGCCAGCAGCTCCAACTTAAGGGGGAGCACTGAAGCTTTCTTT.

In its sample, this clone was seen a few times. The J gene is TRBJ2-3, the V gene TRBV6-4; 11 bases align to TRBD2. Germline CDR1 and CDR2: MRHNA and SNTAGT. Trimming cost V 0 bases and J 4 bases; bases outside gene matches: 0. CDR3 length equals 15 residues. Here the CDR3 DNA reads TGTGCCAGCAGTGACTCTAGCGGGGGGGCAGATACGCAGTATTTT. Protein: CASSDSSGGADTQYF.

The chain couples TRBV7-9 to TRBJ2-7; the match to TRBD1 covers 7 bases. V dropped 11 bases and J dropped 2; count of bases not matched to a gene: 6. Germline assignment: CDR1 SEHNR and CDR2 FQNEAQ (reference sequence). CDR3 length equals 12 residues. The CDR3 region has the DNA TGTGCCGGTTCGACAGGGACCTACGAGCAGTACTTC. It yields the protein CAGSTGTYEQYF.

The CDR3 DNA follows: TGTGCCAGCAGCCCTTGGGGGGGGACTCGGAATTCACCCCTCCACTTT. This gives the protein CASSPWGGTRNSPLHF. V usage is TRBV5-4 and J usage is TRBJ1-6, with a weak D call TRBD1 (5 bases). V lost 4 bases to trimming and J lost 7 bases, with 18 bases between them. CDR1 SGHNT and CDR2 YYREEE come from the germline V gene (reference sequence). CDR3 length: 16 residues.

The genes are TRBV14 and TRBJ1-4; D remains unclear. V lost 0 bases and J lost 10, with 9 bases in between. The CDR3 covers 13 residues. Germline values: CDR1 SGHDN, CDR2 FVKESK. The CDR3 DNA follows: TGTGCCAGCAGCCAAGATGAGTTCGGAAAACTGTTTTTT. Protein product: CASSQDEFGKLFF.

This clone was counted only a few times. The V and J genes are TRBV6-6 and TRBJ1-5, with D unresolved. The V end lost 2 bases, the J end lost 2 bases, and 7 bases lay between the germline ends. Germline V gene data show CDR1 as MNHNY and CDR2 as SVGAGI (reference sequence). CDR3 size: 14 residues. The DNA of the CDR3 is TGTGCCAGCAGTTACCTTAATCGCAATCAGCCCCAGCATTTT. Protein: CASSYLNRNQPQHF.

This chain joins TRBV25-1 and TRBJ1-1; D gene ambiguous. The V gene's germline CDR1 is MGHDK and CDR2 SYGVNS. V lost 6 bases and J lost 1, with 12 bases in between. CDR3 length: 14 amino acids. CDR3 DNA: TGTGCCAGCAGAGGATACAGTTGGAACACTGAAGCTTTCTTT. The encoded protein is CASRGYSWNTEAFF.

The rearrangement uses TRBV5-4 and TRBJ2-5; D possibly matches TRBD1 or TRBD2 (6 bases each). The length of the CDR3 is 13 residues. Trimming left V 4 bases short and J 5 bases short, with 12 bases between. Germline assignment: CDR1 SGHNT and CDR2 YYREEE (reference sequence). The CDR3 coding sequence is TGTGCCAGCAGCCTGGGGGGCATGGAGACCCAGTACTTC. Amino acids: CASSLGGMETQYF.

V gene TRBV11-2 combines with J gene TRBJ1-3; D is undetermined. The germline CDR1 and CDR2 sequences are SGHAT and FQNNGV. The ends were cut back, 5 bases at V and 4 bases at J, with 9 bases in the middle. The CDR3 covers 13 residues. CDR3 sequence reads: CASSPAGGNTIYF. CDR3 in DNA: TGTGCCAGCAGCCCCGCCGGGGGAAACACCATATATTTT.

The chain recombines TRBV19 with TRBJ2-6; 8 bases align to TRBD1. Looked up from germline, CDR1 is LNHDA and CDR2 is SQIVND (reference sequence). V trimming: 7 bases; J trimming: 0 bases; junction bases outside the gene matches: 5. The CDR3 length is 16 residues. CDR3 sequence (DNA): TGTGCCAGTACCCGGACAGGGAACTCTGGGGCCAACGTCCTGACTTTC. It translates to CASTRTGNSGANVLTF.

The CDR3 DNA sequence: TGTGCCAGCAGCCGAAGGGGTTCCTATAATTCACCCCTCCACTTT. Encoded protein: CASSRRGSYNSPLHF. V usage is TRBV5-6 and J usage is TRBJ1-6; the D gene is possibly TRBD1 (5 bases). CDR1 and CDR2 from the germline V gene are SGHDT and YYEEEE. The CDR3 has 15 residues. The V end lost 4 bases, the J end lost 1 base, and 9 bases lay between the germline ends.

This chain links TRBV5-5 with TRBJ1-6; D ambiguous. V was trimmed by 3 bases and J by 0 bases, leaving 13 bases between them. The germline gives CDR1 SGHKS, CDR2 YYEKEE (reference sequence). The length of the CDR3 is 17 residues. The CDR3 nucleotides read TGTGCCAGCAGCTCCGGGAGAACTGGCTCCTATAATTCACCCCTCCACTTT. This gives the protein CASSSGRTGSYNSPLHF.

As DNA, the CDR3 is TGTGCCAGCTCACGGGGACTAGCGCGATACACAGATACGCAGTATTTT. Protein: CASSRGLARYTDTQYF. The chain has TRBV18 and TRBJ2-3; 10 positions match TRBD2. V trimming: 4 bases; J trimming: 2 bases; junction bases outside the gene matches: 6. Germline CDR1 reads KGHSH; CDR2 reads LQKENI. The CDR3 contains 16 residues.

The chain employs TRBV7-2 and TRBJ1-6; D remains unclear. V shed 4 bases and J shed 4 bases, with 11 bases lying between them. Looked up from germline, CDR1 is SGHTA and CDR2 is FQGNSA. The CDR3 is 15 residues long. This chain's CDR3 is CASSSGLQYNSPLHF. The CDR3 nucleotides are TGTGCCAGCAGCTCAGGTCTTCAGTATAATTCACCCCTCCACTTT.

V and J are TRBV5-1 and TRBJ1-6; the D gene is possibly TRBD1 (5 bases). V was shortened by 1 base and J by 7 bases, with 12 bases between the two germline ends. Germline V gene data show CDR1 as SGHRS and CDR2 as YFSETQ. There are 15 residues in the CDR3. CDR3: CASSLQLDKNSPLHF. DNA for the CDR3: TGCGCCAGCAGCTTGCAATTGGACAAAAATTCACCCCTCCACTTT. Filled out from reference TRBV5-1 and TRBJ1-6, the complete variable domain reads KAGVTQTPRYLIKTRGQQVTLSCSPISGHRSVSWYQQTPGQGLQFLFEYFSETQRNKGNFPGRFSGRQFSNSRSEMNVSTLELGDSALYLCASSLQLDKNSPLHFGNGTRLTVT.

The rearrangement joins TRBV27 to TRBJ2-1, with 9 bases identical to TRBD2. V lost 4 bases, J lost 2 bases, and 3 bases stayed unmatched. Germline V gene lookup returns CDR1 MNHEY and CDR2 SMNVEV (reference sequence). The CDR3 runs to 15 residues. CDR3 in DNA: TGTGCCAGCAGTTATAGCGGGGGCCCCTACAATGAGCAGTTCTTC. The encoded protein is CASSYSGGPYNEQFF.

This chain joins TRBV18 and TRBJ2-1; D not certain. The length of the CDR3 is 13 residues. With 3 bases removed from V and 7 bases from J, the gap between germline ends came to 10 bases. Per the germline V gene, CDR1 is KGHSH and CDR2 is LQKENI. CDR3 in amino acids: CASSPSSNNEQFF. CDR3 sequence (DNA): TGTGCCAGCTCACCGAGCTCGAATAATGAGCAGTTCTTC.

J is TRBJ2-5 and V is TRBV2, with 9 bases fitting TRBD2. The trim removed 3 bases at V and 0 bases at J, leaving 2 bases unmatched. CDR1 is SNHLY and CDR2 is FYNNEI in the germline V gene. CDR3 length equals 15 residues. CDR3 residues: CASSDLAGYQETQYF. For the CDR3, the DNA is TGTGCCAGCAGTGATCTAGCGGGGTACCAAGAGACCCAGTACTTC.

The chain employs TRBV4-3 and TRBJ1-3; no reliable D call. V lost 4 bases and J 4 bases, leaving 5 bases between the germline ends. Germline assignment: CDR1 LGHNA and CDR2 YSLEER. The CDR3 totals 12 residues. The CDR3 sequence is CASSPGGNTIYF. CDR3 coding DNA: TGCGCCAGCAGCCCAGGAGGAAACACCATATATTTT.

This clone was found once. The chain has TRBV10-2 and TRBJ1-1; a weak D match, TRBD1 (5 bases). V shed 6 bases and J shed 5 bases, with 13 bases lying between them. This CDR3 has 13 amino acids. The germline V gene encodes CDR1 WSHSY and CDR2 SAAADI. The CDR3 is CASRVRGGTEAFF. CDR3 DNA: TGCGCCAGCAGGGTGAGGGGAGGAACTGAAGCTTTCTTT.

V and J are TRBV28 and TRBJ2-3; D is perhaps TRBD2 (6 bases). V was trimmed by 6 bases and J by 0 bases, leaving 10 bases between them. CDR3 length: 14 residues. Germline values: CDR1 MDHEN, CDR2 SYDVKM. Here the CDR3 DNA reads TGTGCCAGCAGACGGGACTCTAGCACAGATACGCAGTATTTT. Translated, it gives CASRRDSSTDTQYF. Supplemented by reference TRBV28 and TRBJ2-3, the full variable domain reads DVKVTQSSRYLVKRTGEKVFLECVQDMDHENMFWYRQDPGLGLRLIYFSYDVKMKEKGDIPEGYSVSREKKERFSLILESASTNQTSMYLCASRRDSSTDTQYFGPGTRLTVL.

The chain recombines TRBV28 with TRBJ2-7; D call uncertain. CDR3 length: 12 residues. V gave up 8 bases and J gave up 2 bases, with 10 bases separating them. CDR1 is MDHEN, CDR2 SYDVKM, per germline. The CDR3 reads CASSVTTYEQYF. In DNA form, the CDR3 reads TGTGCCAGCTCAGTCACGACCTACGAGCAGTACTTC.

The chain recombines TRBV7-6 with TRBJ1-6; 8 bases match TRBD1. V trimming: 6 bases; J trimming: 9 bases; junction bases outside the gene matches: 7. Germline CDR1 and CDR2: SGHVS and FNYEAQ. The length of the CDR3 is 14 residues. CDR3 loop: CASRGAGGGSPLHF. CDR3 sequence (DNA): TGTGCCAGCAGAGGGGCAGGGGGCGGTTCACCCCTCCACTTT.

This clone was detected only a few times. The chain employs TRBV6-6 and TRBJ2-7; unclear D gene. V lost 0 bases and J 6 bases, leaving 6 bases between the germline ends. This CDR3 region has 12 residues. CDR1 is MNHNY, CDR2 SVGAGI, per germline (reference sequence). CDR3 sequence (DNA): TGTGCCAGCAGTTACTCGACGGGCGAGCAGTACTTC. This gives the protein CASSYSTGEQYF.

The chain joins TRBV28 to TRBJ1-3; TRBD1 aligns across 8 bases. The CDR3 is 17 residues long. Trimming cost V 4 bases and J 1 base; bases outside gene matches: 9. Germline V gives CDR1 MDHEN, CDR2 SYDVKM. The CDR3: CASSSGQGTRSGNTIYF. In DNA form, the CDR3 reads TGTGCCAGCAGTTCCGGACAGGGTACGAGGTCTGGAAACACCATATATTTT.